This entry concerns a single TCR beta chain. This record belongs to a study of cytomegalovirus exposure and HLA in healthy donors. The PCR made use of 60 Vbeta and 13 Jbeta primers. Sequencing used immunoSEQ multiplex PCR; TCRdb keeps in-frame clones, though not all of them. The sample yields 50,000 or so clones, roughly 73% seen once. From germline, CDR1 is LNHDA and CDR2 SQIVND (reference sequence). V was clipped by 7 bases and J by 5 bases; unmatched bases: 10. The CDR3 runs 14 residues. The rearrangement links TRBV19 to TRBJ1-2; 7 bases map to TRBD1. Sample: PBMCs. The receptor's source is a middle-aged woman in good health and CMV-seropositive. Written as DNA, the CDR3 is TGTGCCAGTACCCTGACAGGGTCATGGTATGGCTACACCTTC. Amino acid sequence: CASTLTGSWYGYTF.